The subject of this entry is one TCR beta chain. The CDR3 sequence is 14 residues long. These data are taken from a study of blood T cell repertoires in COVID-19. Study information: From the United States, Italy and Spain came samples of acute and convalescent COVID-19.

As originally analysed: How many nucleated cells were present was estimated from reference gene primer amplification. Clones were read by immunoSEQ multiplex PCR, and TCRdb kept only the in-frame ones, dropping some. V and J calls and clone size are as listed in that table; D and trimming were resolved from the DNA. The repertoire holds more than 95,000 clones, with 75% to 95% as singletons. This sequence joins TRBV7-5 and TRBJ1-4; the table gives TRBD1 as D, unverified against the DNA. TRBV7-5 is an annotated pseudogene. Sequencing was performed on peripheral blood. The sequence derives from a man aged 60-69 years with acute or convalescent COVID-19. DNA of the CDR3: TGTGCCAGAAGCCCAGGGACAGAGAATGAAAAACTGTTTTTT. It is translated as CARSPGTENEKLFF.